One and the same sample provided the 18 T cell receptor beta chains below, sequenced in a study of cytomegalovirus exposure and HLA in healthy donors. Primers for the PCR totalled 60 Vbeta and 13 Jbeta. Repertoires were generated with immunoSEQ multiplex PCR, while TCRdb's copy carries only in-frame clones and drops some. Here the sample spans roughly 100,000 clones, roughly 79% being singletons. The sample was PBMCs. These receptors originate from a male donor in good health and CMV-seronegative.

This clone was seen just once. The chain uses TRBV25-1 and TRBJ2-5; D may be TRBD2 (5 bases). The CDR3 is made up of 17 amino acids. Germline CDR1 and CDR2: MGHDK and SYGVNS. Trimming left V 5 bases short and J 1 base short, with 20 bases between. The CDR3 nucleotides are TGTGCCAGCAGTTACGCGGTCGAGACTAAAATCCAAGAGACCCAGTACTTC. Translating gives CASSYAVETKIQETQYF.

The J gene is TRBJ2-1, the V gene TRBV5-4; D ambiguous. V lost 7 bases to trimming and J lost 1 base, with 15 bases between them. There are 15 residues in the CDR3. Germline CDR1 and CDR2: SGHNT and YYREEE (reference sequence). The CDR3 DNA is TGTGCCAGCCCCGGCTCGAGCGCATCCTACAATGAGCAGTTCTTC. Translated, it gives CASPGSSASYNEQFF.

This chain links TRBV15 with TRBJ1-1; D remains ambiguous. V was pared by 0 bases and J by 1 base, with 9 bases between. From germline, CDR1 is LNHNV and CDR2 YYDKDF (reference sequence). The CDR3 runs 15 residues. The CDR3 sequence: CATSRENRPNTEAFF. The CDR3 DNA is TGTGCCACCAGCAGAGAGAACAGACCGAACACTGAAGCTTTCTTT.

The chain links TRBV7-3 to TRBJ2-2, with D tentatively TRBD2 (5 bases). The germline gives CDR1 SGHTA, CDR2 FQGTGA. Trimming cost V 1 base and J 5 bases, with 14 bases left between them. The CDR3 runs to 16 residues. Written as DNA, the CDR3 is TGTGCCAGCAGCTTAATTCCTATCGAGGGAACCGGGGAGCTGTTTTTT. Translated, it gives CASSLIPIEGTGELFF.

The gene calls are TRBV11-3 and TRBJ2-1; D remains ambiguous. CDR1 and CDR2 (germline): SGHNT, YENEEA. Deletions cut 5 bases from V and 7 bases from J, with 6 bases between. There are 11 residues in the CDR3. The CDR3 sequence: CASSEANEQFF. The CDR3 DNA follows: TGTGCCAGCAGCGAGGCGAATGAGCAGTTCTTC.

About this clone: Relative to the germline gene, one junction end is altered; a read error may explain this. V usage is TRBV2 and J usage is TRBJ2-1; tentatively, D is TRBD2 (6 bases). The CDR3 consists of 13 residues. The germline V gene encodes CDR1 SNHLY and CDR2 FYNNEI. CDR3 amino acids: CAGRLDAYNEQFF. In DNA form, the CDR3 reads TGTGCCGGCAGACTAGATGCCTACAATGAGCAGTTCTTC.

This clone occurred once. This chain connects TRBV28 to TRBJ1-5; 10 nucleotides match TRBD1. Per germline, CDR1 MDHEN and CDR2 SYDVKM. The J segment lost 1 base and the V segment lost 11 bases, leaving 5 bases of the junction unmatched. The CDR3 consists of 14 residues. CDR3 DNA sequence: TGTGCCGGACAGGGGGGCCTGAGCAATCAGCCCCAGCATTTT. This gives the protein CAGQGGLSNQPQHF. Combining the CDR3 with reference TRBV28 and TRBJ1-5 gives the whole variable domain DVKVTQSSRYLVKRTGEKVFLECVQDMDHENMFWYRQDPGLGLRLIYFSYDVKMKEKGDIPEGYSVSREKKERFSLILESASTNQTSMYLCAGQGGLSNQPQHFGDGTRLSIL.

This chain uses TRBV19 with TRBJ2-1, with TRBD1 as a possible D gene (7 bases). The germline V gene has CDR1 LNHDA and CDR2 SQIVND (reference sequence). The V end lost 6 bases, the J end lost 7 bases, and 10 bases lay between the germline ends. The CDR3 is made up of 12 amino acids. The CDR3 here is CASRRDRNEQFF. The CDR3, as DNA: TGTGCCAGTAGGCGGGACAGAAATGAGCAGTTCTTC.

This clone was counted only a few times. This chain joins TRBV4-3 and TRBJ2-1; D perhaps matches TRBD2 (5 bases). The CDR3 is made up of 13 amino acids. Germline CDR1 LGHNA, CDR2 YSLEER. V was shortened by 0 bases and J by 9 bases, with 9 bases between the two germline ends. The CDR3: CASSQDRGGEQFF. The CDR3 DNA follows: TGCGCCAGCAGCCAAGATCGTGGAGGTGAGCAGTTCTTC.

Only a few counts were recorded for this clone. The chain employs TRBV10-3 and TRBJ2-7; maybe TRBD2 (5 bases). V was shortened by 0 bases and J by 0 bases, with 12 bases between the two germline ends. CDR1 ENHRY and CDR2 SYGVKD come from the germline V gene. The CDR3 consists of 16 residues. The CDR3 sequence: CAISESGLAGSYEQYF. The DNA for the CDR3 is TGTGCCATCAGTGAGTCCGGTCTAGCTGGCTCCTACGAGCAGTACTTC.

The chain recombines TRBV4-1 with TRBJ2-7; tentative D call: TRBD1 (6 bases). Germline V gives CDR1 MGHRA, CDR2 YSYEKL. CDR3 length equals 14 residues. Trimming left V 2 bases short and J 2 bases short, with 10 bases between. In DNA form, the CDR3 reads TGCGCCAGCAGCCAAATGACAGGAACCTACGAGCAGTACTTC. This sequence encodes CASSQMTGTYEQYF.

The CDR3 DNA is TGTGCCAGTAGTATAGCCACCAAGGGGATCTATGGCTACACCTTC. This sequence encodes CASSIATKGIYGYTF. The genes are TRBV19 and TRBJ1-2, with a tentative D call TRBD1 (5 bases). Trimming took 1 base from V and 4 from J, leaving 13 bases between them. The germline V gene has CDR1 LNHDA and CDR2 SQIVND (reference sequence). This CDR3 has 15 amino acids. Looking up the rest from reference TRBV19 and TRBJ1-2 gives the full variable domain: DGGITQSPKYLFRKEGQNVTLSCEQNLNHDAMYWYRQDPGQGLRLIYYSQIVNDFQKGDIAEGYSVSREKKESFPLTVTSAQKNPTAFYLCASSIATKGIYGYTFGSGTRLTVV.

The chain combines TRBV9 with TRBJ2-3; 7 bases are shared with TRBD1. This CDR3 is 16 amino acids long. J was trimmed by 2 bases and V by 0 bases; bases with no gene match: 6. In germline, CDR1 is SGDLS, CDR2 YYNGEE. CDR3 region: CASSVGAGGYTDTQYF. The DNA of the CDR3 is TGTGCCAGCAGCGTAGGGGCAGGGGGATACACAGATACGCAGTATTTT. Full variable domain (remainder filled in from reference TRBV9 and TRBJ2-3): DSGVTQTPKHLITATGQRVTLRCSPRSGDLSVYWYQQSLDQGLQFLIQYYNGEERAKGNILERFSAQQFPDLHSELNLSSLELGDSALYFCASSVGAGGYTDTQYFGPGTRLTVL.

The CDR3 is CASSPTQGAAFF. The CDR3 DNA sequence: TGTGCCAGCTCACCAACTCAGGGGGCGGCTTTCTTT. The genes are TRBV18 and TRBJ1-1; TRBD1 aligns across 8 bases. Germline V gene data show CDR1 as KGHSH and CDR2 as LQKENI. CDR3 length: 12 residues. The V and J ends lost 2 bases and 11 bases, in that order; junction bases with no gene match: 4.

The V gene is TRBV5-6, the J gene TRBJ2-5; possibly TRBD1 for D (6 bases). The CDR3 consists of 13 residues. Trimming took 4 bases from V and 11 from J, leaving 18 bases between them. The germline gives CDR1 SGHDT, CDR2 YYEEEE. CDR3 sequence reads: CASSRDTRGEQYF. CDR3 coding DNA: TGTGCCAGCAGCAGGGACACGAGAGGAGAGCAGTACTTC.

The rearrangement joins TRBV28 to TRBJ2-5; weak D call: TRBD2 (6 bases). V gave up 6 bases and J gave up 5 bases, with 16 bases separating them. The CDR3 spans 14 residues. The germline CDR1 and CDR2 sequences are MDHEN and SYDVKM. DNA of the CDR3: TGTGCCAGCAGCGGGGGACCGCGAGGTGAGACCCAGTACTTC. It yields the protein CASSGGPRGETQYF. Variable domain in full (rest from reference TRBV28 and TRBJ2-5): DVKVTQSSRYLVKRTGEKVFLECVQDMDHENMFWYRQDPGLGLRLIYFSYDVKMKEKGDIPEGYSVSREKKERFSLILESASTNQTSMYLCASSGGPRGETQYFGPGTRLLVL.

This clone came up a few times. V gene TRBV14 combines with J gene TRBJ2-2, with 14 bases fitting TRBD2. CDR3 length: 21 amino acids. V dropped 0 bases and J dropped 1; count of bases not matched to a gene: 10. CDR1 is SGHDN and CDR2 is FVKESK in the germline V gene. CDR3 nucleotides: TGTGCCAGCAGCCAAGATCTGGGACTAGCGGGAGTGTTAGGGAACACCGGGGAGCTGTTTTTT. Amino acid sequence: CASSQDLGLAGVLGNTGELFF.

This chain connects TRBV5-1 to TRBJ2-3; 8 positions agree with TRBD2. Germline V CDR1 and CDR2: SGHRS, YFSETQ. CDR3 length: 14 residues. V shed 3 bases and J 4 bases; nucleotides not matched to a gene: 4. The CDR3 DNA reads TGCGCCAGCAGCTCCCGGGGGGGCGCAGATACGCAGTATTTT. It specifies CASSSRGGADTQYF.